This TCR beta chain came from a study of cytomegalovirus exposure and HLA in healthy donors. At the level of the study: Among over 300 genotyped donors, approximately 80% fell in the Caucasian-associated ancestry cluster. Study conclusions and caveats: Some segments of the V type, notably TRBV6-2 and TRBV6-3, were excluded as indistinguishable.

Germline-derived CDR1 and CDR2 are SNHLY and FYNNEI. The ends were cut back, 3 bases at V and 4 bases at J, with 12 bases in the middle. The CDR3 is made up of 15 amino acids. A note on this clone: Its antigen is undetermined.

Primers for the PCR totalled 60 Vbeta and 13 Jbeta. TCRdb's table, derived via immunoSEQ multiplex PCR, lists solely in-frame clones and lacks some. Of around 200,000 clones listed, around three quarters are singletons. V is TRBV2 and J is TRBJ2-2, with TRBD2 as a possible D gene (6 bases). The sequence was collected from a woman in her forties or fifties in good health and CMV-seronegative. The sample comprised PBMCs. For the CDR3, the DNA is TGTGCCAGCAGTGAGCGGGGCCCGGGCACCGGGGAGCTGTTTTTT. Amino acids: CASSERGPGTGELFF.